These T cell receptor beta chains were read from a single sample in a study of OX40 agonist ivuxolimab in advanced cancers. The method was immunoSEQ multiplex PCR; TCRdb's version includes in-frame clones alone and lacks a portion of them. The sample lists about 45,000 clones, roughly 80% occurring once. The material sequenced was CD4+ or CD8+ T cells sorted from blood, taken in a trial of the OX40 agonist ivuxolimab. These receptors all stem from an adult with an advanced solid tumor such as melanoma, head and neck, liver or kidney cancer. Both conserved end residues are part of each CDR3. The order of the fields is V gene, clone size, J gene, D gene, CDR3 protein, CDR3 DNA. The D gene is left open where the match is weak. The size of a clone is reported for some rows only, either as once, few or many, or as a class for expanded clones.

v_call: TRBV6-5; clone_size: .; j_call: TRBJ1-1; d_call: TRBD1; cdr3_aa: CASSYQGEVTEAFF; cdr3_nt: TGTGCCAGCAGTTACCAGGGGGAGGTCACTGAAGCTTTCTTT
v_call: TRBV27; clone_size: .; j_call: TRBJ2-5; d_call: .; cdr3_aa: CASSPFPRRAKETQYF; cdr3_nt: TGTGCCAGCAGTCCGTTTCCCCGTAGGGCCAAGGAGACCCAGTACTTC
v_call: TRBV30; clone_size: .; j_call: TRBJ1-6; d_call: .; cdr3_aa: CAWSVLRAKNSPLHF; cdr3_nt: TGTGCCTGGAGTGTACTCCGGGCCAAGAATTCACCCCTCCACTTT
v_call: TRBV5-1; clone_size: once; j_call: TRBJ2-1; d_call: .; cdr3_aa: CASSFAQGVGDNEQFF; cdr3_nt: TGCGCCAGCAGCTTTGCCCAGGGAGTAGGAGACAATGAGCAGTTCTTC
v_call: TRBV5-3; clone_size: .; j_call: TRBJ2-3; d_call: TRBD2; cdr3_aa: CARSPRSGSSGGPDTQYF; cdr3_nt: TGTGCCAGAAGCCCGAGATCGGGGAGTAGCGGGGGGCCAGATACGCAGTATTTT
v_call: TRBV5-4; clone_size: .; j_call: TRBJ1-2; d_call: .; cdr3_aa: CASSLGQAGYTF; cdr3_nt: TGTGCCAGCAGCTTGGGGCAGGCGGGCTACACCTTC
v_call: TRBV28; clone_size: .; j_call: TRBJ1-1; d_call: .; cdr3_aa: CAISEQIRGTEAFF; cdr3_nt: TGTGCCATCTCCGAACAAATTAGGGGCACTGAAGCTTTCTTT
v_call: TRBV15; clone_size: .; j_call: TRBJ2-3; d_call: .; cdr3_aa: CATSRGEFSTDTQYF; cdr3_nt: TGTGCCACCAGCAGGGGAGAATTTAGCACAGATACGCAGTATTTT
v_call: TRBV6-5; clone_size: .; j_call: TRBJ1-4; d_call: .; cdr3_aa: CASGWDLFF; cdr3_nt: TGTGCCAGTGGGTGGGACCTGTTTTTT
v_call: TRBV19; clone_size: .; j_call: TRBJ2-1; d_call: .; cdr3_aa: CASSQLALSSYNEQFF; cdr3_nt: TGTGCCAGTAGCCAACTAGCCCTGAGCTCCTACAATGAGCAGTTCTTC
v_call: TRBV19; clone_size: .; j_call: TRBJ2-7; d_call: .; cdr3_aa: CASSIVRDGTYEQYF; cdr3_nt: TGTGCCAGTAGTATTGTTAGGGACGGTACTTACGAGCAGTACTTC
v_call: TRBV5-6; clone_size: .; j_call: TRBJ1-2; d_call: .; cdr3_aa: CASSPSPTGFYGYTF; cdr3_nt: TGTGCCAGCAGCCCGAGCCCGACAGGATTCTATGGCTACACCTTC
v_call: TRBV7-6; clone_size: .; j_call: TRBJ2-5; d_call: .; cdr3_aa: CASRPPIGVQETQYF; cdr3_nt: TGTGCCAGCAGGCCCCCCATCGGAGTGCAAGAGACCCAGTACTTC
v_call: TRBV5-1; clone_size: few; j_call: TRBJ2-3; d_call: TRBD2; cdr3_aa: CASSILAGGEDPTDTQYF; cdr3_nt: TGCGCCAGCAGCATCCTTGCGGGGGGCGAGGACCCCACAGATACGCAGTATTTT
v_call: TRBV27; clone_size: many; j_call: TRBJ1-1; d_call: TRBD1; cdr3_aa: CASSLSTGTGSTEAFF; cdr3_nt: TGTGCCAGCAGTTTATCAACCGGGACAGGTAGCACTGAAGCTTTCTTT
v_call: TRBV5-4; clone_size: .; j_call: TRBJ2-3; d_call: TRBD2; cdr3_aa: CASSLVSGSVDTQYF; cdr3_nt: TGTGCCAGCAGCTTGGTTAGCGGGAGTGTCGATACGCAGTATTTT
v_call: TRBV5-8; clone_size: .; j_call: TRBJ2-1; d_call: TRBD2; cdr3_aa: CASSLDGREYNEQFF; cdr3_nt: TGTGCCAGCAGCTTGGACGGGCGGGAGTACAATGAGCAGTTCTTC
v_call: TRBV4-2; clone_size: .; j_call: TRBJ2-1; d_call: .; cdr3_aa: CASSLMGEYNEQFF; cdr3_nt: TGTGCCAGCAGCCTCATGGGGGAGTACAATGAGCAGTTCTTC
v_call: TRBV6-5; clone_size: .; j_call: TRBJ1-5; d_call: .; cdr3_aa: CASSRDTNQPQHF; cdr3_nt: TGTGCCAGCTCCCGGGACACTAATCAGCCCCAGCATTTT
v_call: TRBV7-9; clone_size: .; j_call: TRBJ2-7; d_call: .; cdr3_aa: CASSLAGMTYEQYF; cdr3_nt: TGTGCCAGCAGCTTAGCAGGGATGACCTACGAGCAGTACTTC
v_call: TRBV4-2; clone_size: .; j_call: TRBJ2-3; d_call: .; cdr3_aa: CASSQVASSTDTQYF; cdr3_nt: TGTGCCAGCAGCCAAGTTGCCTCGAGCACAGATACGCAGTATTTT
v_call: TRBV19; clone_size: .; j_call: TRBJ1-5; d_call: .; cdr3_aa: CASSIGPNQPQHF; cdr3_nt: TGTGCCAGTAGTATTGGCCCTAATCAGCCCCAGCATTTT
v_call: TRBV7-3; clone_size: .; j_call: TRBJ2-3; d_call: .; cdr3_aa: CASSLVRGQGSTDTQYF; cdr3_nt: TGTGCCAGCAGCTTAGTTCGCGGCCAAGGGAGCACAGATACGCAGTATTTT
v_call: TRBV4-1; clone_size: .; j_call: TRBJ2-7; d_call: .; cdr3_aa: CASSSRTGSYEQYF; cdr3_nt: TGCGCCAGCAGCTCGCGGACGGGATCCTACGAGCAGTACTTC
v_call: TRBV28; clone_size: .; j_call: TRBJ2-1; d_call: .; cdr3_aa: CASSLRGSSYNEQFF; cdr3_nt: TGTGCCAGCAGTTTAAGGGGTAGCTCCTACAATGAGCAGTTCTTC
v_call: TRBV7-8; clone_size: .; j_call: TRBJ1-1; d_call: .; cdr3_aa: CASSDGPTTEAFF; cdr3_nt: TGTGCCAGCAGCGACGGACCCACCACTGAAGCTTTCTTT
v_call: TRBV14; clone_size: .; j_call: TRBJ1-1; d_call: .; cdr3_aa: CASKGFVNTEAFF; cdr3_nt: TGTGCCAGCAAAGGGTTCGTGAACACTGAAGCTTTCTTT
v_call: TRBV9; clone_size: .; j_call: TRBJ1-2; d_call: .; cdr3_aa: CASTPGGGDYGYTF; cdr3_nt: TGTGCCAGCACCCCGGGGGGGGGTGACTATGGCTACACCTTC
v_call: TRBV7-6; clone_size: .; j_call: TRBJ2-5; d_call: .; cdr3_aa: CASSLPPQGGLGQYF; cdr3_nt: TGTGCCAGCAGTTTGCCCCCCCAGGGGGGGTTAGGCCAGTACTTC
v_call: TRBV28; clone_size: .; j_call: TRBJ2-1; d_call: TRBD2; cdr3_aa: CASRYRLASISYNEQFF; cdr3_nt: TGTGCCAGCAGATATAGACTAGCGAGTATCTCCTACAATGAGCAGTTCTTC
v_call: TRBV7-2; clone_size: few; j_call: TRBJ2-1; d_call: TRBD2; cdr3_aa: CASSTISGNEQFF; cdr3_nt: TGTGCCAGCAGCACCATTAGCGGGAATGAGCAGTTCTTC
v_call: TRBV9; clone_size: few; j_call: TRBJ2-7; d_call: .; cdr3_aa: CASSVAGTGRYEQYF; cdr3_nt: TGTGCCAGCAGCGTTGCCGGGACTGGACGCTACGAGCAGTACTTC
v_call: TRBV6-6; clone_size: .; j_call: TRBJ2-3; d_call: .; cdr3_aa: CASSYSRGATDTQYF; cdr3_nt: TGTGCCAGCAGTTACTCGAGGGGCGCCACAGATACGCAGTATTTT
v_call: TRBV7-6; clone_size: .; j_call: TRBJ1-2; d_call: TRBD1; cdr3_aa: CASSLEETGGHGYTF; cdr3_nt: TGTGCCAGCAGCTTAGAAGAGACAGGGGGACATGGCTACACCTTC
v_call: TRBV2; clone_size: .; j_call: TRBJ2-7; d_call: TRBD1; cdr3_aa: CASGQGASYEQYF; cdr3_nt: TGTGCCAGCGGCCAGGGGGCATCCTACGAGCAGTACTTC
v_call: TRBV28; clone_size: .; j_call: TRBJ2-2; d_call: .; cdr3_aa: CASSLLGTGELFF; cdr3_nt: TGTGCCAGCAGTTTGCTGGGCACCGGGGAGCTGTTTTTT
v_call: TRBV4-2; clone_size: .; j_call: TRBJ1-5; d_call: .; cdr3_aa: CASSRRPGPVEFYSNQPQHF; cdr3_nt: TGTGCCAGCAGCCGACGGCCAGGGCCCGTCGAATTTTATAGCAATCAGCCCCAGCATTTT
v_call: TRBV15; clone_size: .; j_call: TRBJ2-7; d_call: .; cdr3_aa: CATSNSGTVTYEQYF; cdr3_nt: TGTGCCACCAGCAACTCCGGGACGGTCACCTACGAGCAGTACTTC
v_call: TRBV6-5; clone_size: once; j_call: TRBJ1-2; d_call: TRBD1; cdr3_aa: CASSYSRQGRVFGYTF; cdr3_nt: TGTGCCAGCAGTTACTCCCGACAGGGGAGAGTATTTGGCTACACCTTC
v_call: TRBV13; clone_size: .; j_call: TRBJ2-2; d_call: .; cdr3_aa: CASSLGYPHTGELFF; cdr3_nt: TGTGCCAGCAGCTTAGGATATCCCCACACCGGGGAGCTGTTTTTT
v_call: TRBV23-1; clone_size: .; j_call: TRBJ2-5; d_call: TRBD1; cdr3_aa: CASSQDRGGETQYF; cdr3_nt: TGCGCCAGCAGTCAGGACAGGGGGGGGGAGACCCAGTACTTC
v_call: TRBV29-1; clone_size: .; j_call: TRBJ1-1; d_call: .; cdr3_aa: CSALDTEAFF; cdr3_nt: TGCAGCGCCCTAGACACTGAAGCTTTCTTT
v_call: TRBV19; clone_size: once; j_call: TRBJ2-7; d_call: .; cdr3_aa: CASSISFSTLGEQYF; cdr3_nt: TGTGCCAGTAGTATTTCCTTTTCGACCCTGGGCGAGCAGTACTTC
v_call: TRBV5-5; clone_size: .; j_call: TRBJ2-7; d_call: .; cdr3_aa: CASSPDGGSPYEQYF; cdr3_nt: TGTGCCAGCAGCCCCGACGGGGGTTCCCCCTACGAGCAGTACTTC